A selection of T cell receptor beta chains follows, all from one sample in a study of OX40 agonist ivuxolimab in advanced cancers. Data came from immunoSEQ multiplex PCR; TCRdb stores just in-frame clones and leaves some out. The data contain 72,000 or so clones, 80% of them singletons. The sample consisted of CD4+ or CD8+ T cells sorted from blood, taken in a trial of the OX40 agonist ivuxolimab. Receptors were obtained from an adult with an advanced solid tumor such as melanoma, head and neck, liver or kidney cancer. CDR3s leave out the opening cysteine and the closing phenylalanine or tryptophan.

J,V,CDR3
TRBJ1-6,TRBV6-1,ASSPRQGNNSPLH
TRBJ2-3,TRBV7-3,ASSSGQGATQY
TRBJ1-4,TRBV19,ASTPGPTTNEKLF
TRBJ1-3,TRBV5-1,ASSRGQGYTIY
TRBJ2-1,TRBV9,ASSFWRQAGSEQF
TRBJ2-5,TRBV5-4,ASSLNPDNQETQY
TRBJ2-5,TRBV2,ASSEGSISGTQY
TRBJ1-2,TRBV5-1,ASSLVPNTRASYGYT
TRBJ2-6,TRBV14,ASSLAGANVLT
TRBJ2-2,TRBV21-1,ASSKLGLAGTTGELF
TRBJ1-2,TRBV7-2,ASSPSVVSYGYT
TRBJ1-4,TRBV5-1,ASSQQGAQEKLF
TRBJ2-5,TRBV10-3,AISDPGKETQY
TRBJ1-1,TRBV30,AWNPGGRTEAF
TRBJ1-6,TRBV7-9,ASSSPGQRNSPLH
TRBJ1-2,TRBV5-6,ASSFGITGDGYT
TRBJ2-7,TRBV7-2,ASSQTGNFYEQY
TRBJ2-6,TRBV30,AWSVDRLSRANVLT
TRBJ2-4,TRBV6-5,ASSQLWGAKNIQY
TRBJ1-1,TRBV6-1,ASSDTKTF
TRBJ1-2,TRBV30,AWGPSRVGGYT
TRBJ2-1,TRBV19,ASSPLAGGPGSYNEQF
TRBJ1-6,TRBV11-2,ASSRLGRAGSPLH
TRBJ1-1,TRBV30,AWGTQGVYTEAF
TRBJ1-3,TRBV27,ASSPGVPPGNTIY
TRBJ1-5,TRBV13,ASSSYSNQPQH